A selection of T cell receptor beta chains follows, all from one sample in a study of blood T cell repertoires in COVID-19. Only in-frame clones appear in the TCRdb table, and some are missing; sequencing was by immunoSEQ multiplex PCR. The repertoire holds about 200,000 clones, with 85% as singletons. Sequencing input: PBMCs or T cells enriched from blood (not recorded which). All receptors derive from a man in his forties or fifties who had recovered from COVID-19. CDR3s include the opening cysteine and the closing phenylalanine or tryptophan. D genes are given only for firm matches. Clone size is given for some rows only: seen once, a few or many times, or a class if the clone is expanded.

j_call d_call v_call clone_size cdr3_nt cdr3_aa
TRBJ2-3 - TRBV7-3 - TGTGCCAGCAGCCCCTCGCGCCGGGGAGATACGCAGTATTTT CASSPSRRGDTQYF
TRBJ1-1 - TRBV7-9 - TGTGCCAGCAGCTTAGCGCTTTTGTGGGGCTGGAACACTGAAGCTTTCTTT CASSLALLWGWNTEAFF
TRBJ2-7 TRBD1 TRBV11-1 - TGTGCCAGCAGCTTGGAGTGGACAGGGGGGTACGAGCAGTACTTC CASSLEWTGGYEQYF
TRBJ2-1 TRBD2 TRBV7-9 - TGTGCCAGCGAAGGGAGGGGTGAGCAGTTCTTC CASEGRGEQFF
TRBJ2-7 - TRBV14 - TGTGCCAGCAGCCAAGATCTAGCGAGCTACGAGCAGTACTTC CASSQDLASYEQYF
TRBJ2-3 TRBD2 TRBV5-4 - TGTGCCAGCAGCTTTCATAGCGGGAGGGCGGGAGATACGCAGTATTTT CASSFHSGRAGDTQYF
TRBJ1-2 TRBD1 TRBV19 - TGTGCCAGTAGTATTGGCCGACCGGGACAGGGAATCCACGGCTACACCTTC CASSIGRPGQGIHGYTF
TRBJ2-1 TRBD1 TRBV7-9 few TGTGCCAGCAGCCCCGGGACAGACTTGTCAGGGCAGTTCTTC CASSPGTDLSGQFF
TRBJ1-1 - TRBV27 - TGTGCCAGCAGTTTCTCCGGGGATTGGGACACTGAAGCTTTCTTT CASSFSGDWDTEAFF
TRBJ2-1 - TRBV5-1 - TGCGCCAGCAGCTTGGTGGGCAACCACTACAATGAGCAGTTCTTC CASSLVGNHYNEQFF
TRBJ2-1 - TRBV4-2 - TGTGCCAGCAACCGATTCCACGGGGACAATGAGCAGTTCTTC CASNRFHGDNEQFF
TRBJ2-2 TRBD2 TRBV15 - TGTGCCACCCGAACTAGCGGGAGATCGTACACCGGGGAGCTGTTTTTT CATRTSGRSYTGELFF
TRBJ2-7 - TRBV4-1 - TGCGCCAGCAGCCAAGATAAATCCGAGGGCTACGAGCAGTACTTC CASSQDKSEGYEQYF
TRBJ2-1 TRBD1 TRBV19 - TGTGCCAGTAGCCCCCGGGGACAGTACAATGAGCAGTTCTTC CASSPRGQYNEQFF
TRBJ2-2 - TRBV7-2 - TGTGCCAGCAGCTTTGTCCAGGGTTCGACCGGGGAGCTGTTTTTT CASSFVQGSTGELFF
TRBJ1-5 - TRBV6-5 - TGTGCCAGTTCGGCACAGGGCTTGACATGGCCCCAGCATTTT CASSAQGLTWPQHF
TRBJ2-1 TRBD2 TRBV5-1 - TGCGCCAGCAGCTTAATAGCGGGAGGGCCCAATGAGCAGTTCTTC CASSLIAGGPNEQFF
TRBJ1-4 TRBD1 TRBV2 - TGTGCCAGCGGGGACAGGGCCAGAGGACGACTGTTTTTT CASGDRARGRLFF
TRBJ2-2 - TRBV5-1 - TGCGCCGGGAAACGGGGTCCATCCACCGGGGAGCTGTTTTTT CAGKRGPSTGELFF
TRBJ2-1 - TRBV30 - TGTGCCTGGAGTGTACAGCTGGCGGGGCCCCCCCATGAGCAGTTCTTC CAWSVQLAGPPHEQFF
TRBJ2-6 - TRBV15 once TGTGCCACCCAATTCTCTGGGGCCAACGTCCTGACTTTC CATQFSGANVLTF
TRBJ2-3 TRBD2 TRBV7-3 - TGTGCCAGCAGCTTAGCGGCGGGAGTCACAGATACGCAGTATTTT CASSLAAGVTDTQYF
TRBJ2-7 - TRBV21-1 - TGTGCCAGCAGCGGGGTCGGGGAACGCTCCTACGAGCAGTACTTC CASSGVGERSYEQYF
TRBJ2-7 TRBD2 TRBV7-2 - TGTGCCAGCAGCCCACACCCAGCGGGAGGGCCCTACGAGCAGTACTTC CASSPHPAGGPYEQYF
TRBJ2-2 - TRBV12-5 - TGTGCTAGTGGTTTAATTGGCATAGAACAGGGAGTTATCTTGTTTCGCTCCGGGGAGCTGTTTTTT CASGLIGIEQGVILFRSGELFF
TRBJ2-3 TRBD2 TRBV7-3 - TGTGCCAGCAGCGTGACTAGCATCGCTAGCACAGATACGCAGTATTTT CASSVTSIASTDTQYF
TRBJ2-2 TRBD1 TRBV24-1 - TGTGCCACCAGTGATTTGAACAGGGGGACCGGGGAGCTGTTTTTT CATSDLNRGTGELFF
TRBJ2-7 TRBD2 TRBV5-1 few TGCGCCAGCAGCCCGGCCGGGACTAGATCCAACGAGCAGTACTTC CASSPAGTRSNEQYF
TRBJ2-5 TRBD1 TRBV5-6 once TGTGCCAGCAGCTTGGACAGGGGGTTAATGTACCAAGAGACCCAGTACTTC CASSLDRGLMYQETQYF
TRBJ1-6 - TRBV14 - TGTGCCAGCAGCCAAGCGCCGGCAGGCCGTTCACCCCTCCACTTT CASSQAPAGRSPLHF
TRBJ2-7 TRBD2 TRBV5-4 - TGTGCCAGCAGCTTGGCCGAGGGGACTAGCGGGTACTCCTACGAGCAGTACTTC CASSLAEGTSGYSYEQYF
TRBJ1-4 - TRBV6-2/TRBV6-3 - TGTGCCAGCAGTTCCGGACAGTCTTATGAAAAACTGTTTTTT CASSSGQSYEKLFF
TRBJ2-2 TRBD2 TRBV27 - TGTGCCAGCAGCTTAGCTTATGTGGGGAGCGGGGGCGGGGAGCTGTTTTTT CASSLAYVGSGGGELFF
TRBJ1-4 - TRBV9 - TGTGCCAGCAGCCCGGGGGGGGCGGGGAATGAAAAACTGTTTTTT CASSPGGAGNEKLFF
TRBJ2-3 - TRBV2 - TGTGCCAGCAGTGAAGGGTTTAGTAGCGGACTCACAGATACGCAGTATTTT CASSEGFSSGLTDTQYF
TRBJ1-1 TRBD1 TRBV13 - TGTGCCAGCAGCGCAACCTACAGGGGTTCGGTGGACACTGAAGCTTTCTTT CASSATYRGSVDTEAFF